A single sample gave rise to the 14 T cell receptor beta chains below, sequenced in a study of shared clonotypes between healthy human individuals. Assay used: immunoSEQ multiplex PCR; TCRdb lists only in-frame clones, some missing. The sample includes 2,500,000 or so clones, roughly nine tenths of them seen just once. The specimen sequenced was naive CD4+ T cells sorted from blood. Subset given: CD45RA+ positively selected. The source of these receptors is a young man in good health.

The genes are TRBV29-1 and TRBJ1-1; D is unclear. V was pared by 7 bases and J by 4 bases, with 13 bases between. This CDR3 is 12 amino acids long. The germline V gene encodes CDR1 SQVTM and CDR2 ANQGSEA. CDR3 loop: CSASGRFTEAFF. In DNA form, the CDR3 reads TGCAGCGCCTCCGGTCGGTTCACTGAAGCTTTCTTT.

The chain joins TRBV4-1 to TRBJ2-7, with TRBD1 identical over 7 bases. The CDR3 runs 15 residues. Germline-derived CDR1 and CDR2 are MGHRA and YSYEKL. After removal of 0 bases from V and 0 bases from J, the junction contained 2 bases not matched to a gene. CDR3 DNA sequence: TGCGCCAGCAGCCAAGACCGGACAGGCTCCTACGAGCAGTACTTC. It yields the protein CASSQDRTGSYEQYF.

The chain links TRBV30 to TRBJ2-1; 14 nucleotides align to TRBD2. This CDR3 has 16 amino acids. After removal of 3 bases from V and 1 base from J, the junction contained 2 bases not matched to a gene. The germline V gene encodes CDR1 GTSNPN and CDR2 SVGIG (reference sequence). Here the CDR3 reads CAWSGTSGGSYNEQFF. The CDR3 DNA is TGTGCCTGGAGCGGGACTAGCGGGGGATCCTACAATGAGCAGTTCTTC.

The chain has TRBV5-1 and TRBJ2-7; D is unclear. From germline, CDR1 is SGHRS and CDR2 YFSETQ. Trimming took 4 bases from V and 3 from J, leaving 14 bases between them. The CDR3 has 14 residues. This CDR3 is CASSMDPDSYEQYF. Here the CDR3 DNA reads TGCGCCAGCAGCATGGACCCCGATAGCTACGAGCAGTACTTC. The variable domain in full, with the rest retrieved from reference TRBV5-1 and TRBJ2-7, is KAGVTQTPRYLIKTRGQQVTLSCSPISGHRSVSWYQQTPGQGLQFLFEYFSETQRNKGNFPGRFSGRQFSNSRSEMNVSTLELGDSALYLCASSMDPDSYEQYFGPGTRLTVT.

V and J are TRBV4-1 and TRBJ2-7; 10 nucleotides align to TRBD1. In germline, CDR1 is MGHRA, CDR2 YSYEKL. V shed 4 bases and J 2 bases; nucleotides not matched to a gene: 2. This CDR3 has 14 residues. As DNA, the CDR3 is TGCGCCAGCAGCCCAGGACAGGGGGCCTACGAGCAGTACTTC. It codes for CASSPGQGAYEQYF.

This rearrangement joins TRBV18 to TRBJ1-1; D remains unclear. The CDR3 covers 15 residues. V lost 3 bases and J lost 1, with 12 bases in between. Germline CDR1 KGHSH, CDR2 LQKENI. CDR3 sequence: CASSPSSFWNTEAFF. CDR3 bases: TGTGCCAGCTCACCCTCTTCTTTTTGGAACACTGAAGCTTTCTTT.

The chain is built from TRBV4-1 and TRBJ1-4; 8 nucleotides agree with TRBD1. From germline, CDR1 is MGHRA and CDR2 YSYEKL. The trim removed 4 bases at V and 3 bases at J, leaving 1 base unmatched. This CDR3 contains 14 residues. The CDR3 DNA reads as TGCGCCAGCAGCCTGACAGGGGCTAATGAAAAACTGTTTTTT. Protein: CASSLTGANEKLFF.

This sequence joins TRBV6-1 and TRBJ2-1; maybe TRBD1 (5 bases). Germline V gives CDR1 MNHNS, CDR2 SASEGT. This CDR3 has 16 amino acids. V gave up 2 bases and J gave up 10 bases, with 21 bases separating them. CDR3 DNA: TGTGCCAGCAGTGAAAGGGGTTTCGAGCCCCTGAAAGAGCAGTTCTTC. Translation gives CASSERGFEPLKEQFF.

The V and J genes are TRBV9 and TRBJ1-1; D is undetermined. V lost 0 bases and J 3 bases, leaving 15 bases between the germline ends. In germline, CDR1 is SGDLS, CDR2 YYNGEE. The CDR3 has 16 residues. CDR3 sequence reads: CASSVGPFKEDTEAFF. CDR3 nucleotide sequence: TGTGCCAGCAGCGTAGGTCCCTTTAAGGAGGACACTGAAGCTTTCTTT.

This chain joins TRBV27 and TRBJ1-3; D unclear. This CDR3 is built from 13 residues. Between the trimmed V and J ends, which lost 0 bases and 4 bases, there was a span of 4 bases. CDR1 is MNHEY and CDR2 is SMNVEV in the germline V gene (reference sequence). The CDR3: CASSLSAGNTIYF. The CDR3 DNA reads TGTGCCAGCAGTTTATCGGCGGGAAACACCATATATTTT.

The gene calls are TRBV7-9 and TRBJ2-4; D uncertain. There are 14 residues in the CDR3. V was cut by 0 bases and J by 7 bases, with 10 bases left in between. CDR1 and CDR2 from the germline V gene are SEHNR and FQNEAQ (reference sequence). CDR3 DNA: TGTGCCAGCAGCTTAGCGGCAGGTCTTAACATTCAGTACTTC. It specifies CASSLAAGLNIQYF.

The chain recombines TRBV18 with TRBJ1-6, with D possibly being TRBD1 (5 bases). Germline V CDR1 and CDR2: KGHSH, LQKENI. This CDR3 comprises 12 residues. The V end was cut by 11 bases, the J end by 0 bases, with 5 bases between. As DNA, the CDR3 is TGTGCCGGGGGCTCCTATAATTCACCCCTCCACTTT. This sequence encodes CAGGSYNSPLHF.

The chain is built from TRBV7-2 and TRBJ1-1; a possible D gene is TRBD1 (5 bases). The CDR3 has 18 residues. The V gene's germline CDR1 is SGHTA and CDR2 FQGNSA. V gave up 2 bases and J gave up 5 bases, with 24 bases separating them. The CDR3 protein is CASSLRPSIGGRGTEAFF. CDR3 in DNA: TGTGCCAGCAGCTTAAGGCCCTCGATCGGGGGAAGGGGAACTGAAGCTTTCTTT.

The genes are TRBV9 and TRBJ1-6; D remains ambiguous. Trimming left V 0 bases short and J 6 bases short, with 13 bases between. The CDR3 covers 16 residues. Germline lookup yields CDR1 SGDLS and CDR2 YYNGEE. The CDR3 nucleotides are TGTGCCAGCAGCGTAGCGGTGGGCGGCATTAATTCACCCCTCCACTTT. Encoded protein: CASSVAVGGINSPLHF.